This TCR beta chain was profiled in a study of control samples from healthy donors and cancer patients. The CDR3 consists of 14 residues. The V gene's germline CDR1 is SGHTA and CDR2 FQGNSA. V dropped 3 bases and J dropped 0 bases, with 7 bases sitting between them. Repertoires were generated with immunoSEQ multiplex PCR, while TCRdb's copy carries only in-frame clones and drops some. The table lists about 160,000 clones, 95% to 96% of them singletons, with approximately 1% in the top ten. Regarding this clone: This same CDR3 is encoded by further DNA sequences in the sample.

The sequence was obtained from a woman aged 30 to 39 in good health. This chain links TRBV7-2 with TRBJ2-3; possibly TRBD2 for D (6 bases). Sequences were obtained from blood. In nucleotides, the CDR3 is TGTGCCAGCAGCTTCGGGGGAAGCACAGATACGCAGTATTTT. This sequence encodes CASSFGGSTDTQYF.